This TCR beta chain came from a study of regulatory T cells in long-lasting Graves disease. Study-wide findings and caveats: Persistent Graves' cases showed lower TCR diversity than newly diagnosed cases.

CDR1 and CDR2 (germline): LGHNA, YSLEER. Trimming left V 0 bases short and J 3 bases short, with 15 bases between. This CDR3 comprises 17 residues. The time point denotes: newly diagnosed GD, antithyroid drugs for less than 3 months. The TCR library was made from RNA extracted from PBMCs. In its sample, this clonotype was seen a few times. Its antigen is not identified. To make TCR beta libraries, researchers used iRepertoire HTBI primers and Arm-PCR of CDR3 regions. TCRdb re-derived calls from the multiplex PCR reads in MiXCR, one entry per CDR3 protein. The repertoire holds hundreds of thousands of distinct CDR3 sequences, with approximately 16% as singletons. The sample was also linked to a second study, of T cells in Graves' hyperthyroidism and ophthalmopathy. As reported in that work: Recently diagnosed hyperthyroidism of less than 2 months' duration affected patients aged 18 to 65. Uncontrolled infection, other autoimmune disease, pregnancy or lactation barred patients from enrollment. On the basis of clinical symptoms, serum thyroxine and TRAb, thyroid ultrasound and orbital computed tomography, diagnoses were made.

Sequencing was performed on peripheral blood mononuclear cells (PBMCs), taken at new diagnosis, from a patient treated with antithyroid drugs. This receptor was identified in a woman under 40 with Graves disease. The chain carries TRBV4-3 and TRBJ2-1; D tentatively reads TRBD1 or TRBD2 (5 bases each). For the CDR3, the DNA is TGCGCCAGCAGCCAAGATCGGGACGGGATGTACTACAATGAGCAGTTCTTC. The encoded protein is CASSQDRDGMYYNEQFF.